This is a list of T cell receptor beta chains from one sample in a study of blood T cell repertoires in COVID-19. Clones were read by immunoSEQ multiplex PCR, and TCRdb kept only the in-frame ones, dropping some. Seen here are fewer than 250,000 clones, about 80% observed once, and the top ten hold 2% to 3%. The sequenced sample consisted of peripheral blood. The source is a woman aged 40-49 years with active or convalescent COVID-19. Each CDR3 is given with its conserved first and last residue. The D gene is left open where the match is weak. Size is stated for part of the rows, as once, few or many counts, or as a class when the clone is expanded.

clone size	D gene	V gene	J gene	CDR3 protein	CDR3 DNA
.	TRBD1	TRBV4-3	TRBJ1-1	CASSHEEQGEAFF	TGCGCCAGCAGCCACGAAGAACAGGGGGAAGCTTTCTTT
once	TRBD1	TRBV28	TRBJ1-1	CASSIGGGMNTEAFF	TGTGCCAGCAGTATAGGGGGCGGAATGAACACTGAAGCTTTCTTT
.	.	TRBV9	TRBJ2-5	CASSVTGFETQYF	TGTGCCAGCAGCGTTACAGGATTCGAGACCCAGTACTTC
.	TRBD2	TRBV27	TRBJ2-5	CASSLERGVRETQYF	TGTGCCAGCAGTTTGGAGCGGGGGGTACGAGAGACCCAGTACTTC
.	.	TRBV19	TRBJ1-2	CASSTTAGYINYGYTF	TGTGCCAGTAGTACTACGGCGGGGTATATCAACTATGGCTACACCTTC
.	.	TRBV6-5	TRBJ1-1	CASSYSPGFNTEAFF	TGTGCCAGCAGTTACTCGCCGGGGTTCAACACTGAAGCTTTCTTT
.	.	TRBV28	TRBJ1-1	CASSLVRWGGAEAFF	TGTGCCAGCAGTTTAGTCCGCTGGGGGGGAGCTGAAGCTTTCTTT
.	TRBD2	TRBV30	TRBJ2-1	CAGGAGGRYNEQFF	TGTGCCGGGGGCGCGGGGGGGCGGTACAATGAGCAGTTCTTC
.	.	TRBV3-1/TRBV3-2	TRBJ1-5	CASSQTTENQPQHF	TGTGCCAGCAGCCAAACGACAGAGAATCAGCCCCAGCATTTT
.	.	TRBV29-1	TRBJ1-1	CSVVQGFTEAFF	TGCAGCGTTGTTCAGGGGTTCACTGAAGCTTTCTTT
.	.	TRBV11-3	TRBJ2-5	CASSLEGGSETQYF	TGTGCCAGCAGCTTAGAAGGAGGTTCAGAGACCCAGTACTTC
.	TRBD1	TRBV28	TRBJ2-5	CASSTQGRWETQYF	TGTGCCAGCAGCACACAGGGGCGTTGGGAGACCCAGTACTTC
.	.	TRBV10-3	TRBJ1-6	CAISESAVGNSPLHF	TGTGCCATCAGTGAGTCGGCGGTCGGGAATTCACCCCTCCACTTT
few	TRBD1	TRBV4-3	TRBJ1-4	CASSQETGREKLFF	TGCGCCAGCAGCCAGGAGACAGGGAGGGAAAAACTGTTTTTT
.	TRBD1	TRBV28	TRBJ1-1	CASSYLDRAGTEAFF	TGTGCCAGCAGTTACCTCGACAGGGCGGGCACTGAAGCTTTCTTT
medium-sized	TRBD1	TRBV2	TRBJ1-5	CASRSSGTGRNQPQHF	TGTGCCAGCAGGAGCTCCGGGACAGGGCGCAATCAGCCCCAGCATTTT
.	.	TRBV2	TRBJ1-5	CASSLDRSLNQPQHF	TGTGCCAGCAGTCTTGACAGGAGCCTAAATCAGCCCCAGCATTTT
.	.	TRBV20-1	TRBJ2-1	CSATRRNEQFF	TGCAGTGCTACTAGGCGCAATGAGCAGTTCTTC
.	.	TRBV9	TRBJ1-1	CASGRSGEDTEAFF	TGTGCCAGCGGCCGTTCGGGTGAGGACACTGAAGCTTTCTTT
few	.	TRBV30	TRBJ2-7	CAWSARKYEQYF	TGTGCCTGGAGTGCCAGGAAATACGAGCAGTACTTC
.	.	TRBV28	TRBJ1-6	CASSLEGIKRISPLHF	TGTGCCAGCAGTTTAGAGGGCATAAAGAGGATTTCACCCCTCCACTTT
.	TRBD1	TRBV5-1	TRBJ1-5	CASSKGTGYSNQPQHF	TGCGCCAGCAGCAAAGGGACAGGATATAGCAATCAGCCCCAGCATTTT
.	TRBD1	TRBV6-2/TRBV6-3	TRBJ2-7	CASSPSGQATYEQYF	TGTGCCAGCAGTCCATCGGGACAGGCGACCTACGAGCAGTACTTC
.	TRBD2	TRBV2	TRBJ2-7	CASIPGGGVSYEQYF	TGTGCCAGCATACCGGGCGGGGGGGTATCCTACGAGCAGTACTTC
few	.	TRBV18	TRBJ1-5	CASSPSSNQPQHF	TGTGCCAGCTCACCAAGCAGCAATCAGCCCCAGCATTTT
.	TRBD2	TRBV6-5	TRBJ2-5	CASSYSTSGGETQYF	TGTGCCAGCAGTTACTCGACTAGCGGGGGAGAGACCCAGTACTTC
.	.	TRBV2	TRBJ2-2	CASSELGGVGELFF	TGTGCCAGCAGTGAGTTAGGCGGTGTCGGGGAGCTGTTTTTT
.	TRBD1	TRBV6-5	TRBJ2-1	CASSYEQGRGGEQFF	TGTGCCAGCAGTTACGAACAGGGGCGAGGGGGTGAGCAGTTCTTC
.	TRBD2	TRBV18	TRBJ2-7	CASSPGTNYEQYF	TGTGCCAGCTCACCCGGGACTAACTACGAGCAGTACTTC
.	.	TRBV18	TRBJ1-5	CASSPDSYNQPQHF	TGTGCCAGCTCACCGGACAGCTACAATCAGCCCCAGCATTTT
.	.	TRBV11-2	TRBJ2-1	CASSLFVSGLYNEQFF	TGTGCCAGCAGCTTATTTGTATCGGGATTGTACAATGAGCAGTTCTTC
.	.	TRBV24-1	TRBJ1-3	CATTRPSGTIYF	TGTGCCACCACCCGTCCATCAGGCACCATATATTTT
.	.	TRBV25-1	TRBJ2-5	CAGRQETQYF	TGTGCCGGCCGACAAGAGACCCAGTACTTC
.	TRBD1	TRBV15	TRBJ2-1	CATSRERQGNEQFF	TGTGCCACCAGCAGAGAAAGACAGGGAAATGAGCAGTTCTTC
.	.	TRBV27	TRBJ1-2	CASSSGGRGYTF	TGTGCCAGCAGTTCGGGGGGGCGAGGCTACACCTTC
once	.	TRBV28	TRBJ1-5	CASSLSRQGNQPQHF	TGTGCCAGCAGTTTATCAAGGCAGGGCAATCAGCCCCAGCATTTT
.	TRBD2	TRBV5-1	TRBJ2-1	CASSLAASGSGSEQFF	TGCGCCAGCAGCTTGGCCGCCAGCGGGAGCGGGAGTGAGCAGTTCTTC
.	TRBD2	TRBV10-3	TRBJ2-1	CAIGTSGRGSSYNEQFF	TGTGCCATCGGAACTAGCGGGAGGGGTAGCTCCTACAATGAGCAGTTCTTC
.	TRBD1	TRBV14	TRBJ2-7	CASSQTTGAEQYF	TGTGCCAGCAGCCAGACGACAGGGGCCGAGCAGTACTTC
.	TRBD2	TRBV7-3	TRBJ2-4	CASSLTGTRENIQYF	TGTGCCAGCAGCTTAACCGGGACTAGGGAAAACATTCAGTACTTC
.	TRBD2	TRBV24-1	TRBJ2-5	CATSDYGGSQETQYF	TGTGCCACCAGTGATTACGGGGGGAGCCAAGAGACCCAGTACTTC
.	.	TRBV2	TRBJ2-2	CASSERGHQSGELFF	TGTGCCAGCAGTGAGCGAGGCCACCAGAGCGGGGAGCTGTTTTTT
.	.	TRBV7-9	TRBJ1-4	CASSATQGLFEKLFF	TGTGCCAGCAGCGCAACACAGGGATTGTTTGAAAAACTGTTTTTT
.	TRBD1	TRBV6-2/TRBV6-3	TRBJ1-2	CASSRPGQAGANYGYTF	TGTGCCAGCAGCCGACCGGGACAGGCTGGGGCTAACTATGGCTACACCTTC
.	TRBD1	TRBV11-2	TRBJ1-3	CASSTWTGPSGNTIYF	TGTGCCAGCAGCACCTGGACAGGGCCCTCTGGAAACACCATATATTTT
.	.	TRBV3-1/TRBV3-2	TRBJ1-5	CASSQGSGTGGQPQHF	TGTGCCAGCAGCCAAGGAAGCGGGACCGGAGGTCAGCCCCAGCATTTT
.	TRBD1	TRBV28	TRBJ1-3	CASTRTGGGGNTIYF	TGTGCCAGCACCCGGACAGGGGGCGGTGGAAACACCATATATTTT
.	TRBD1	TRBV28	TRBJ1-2	CASSWGDRVGFGYTF	TGTGCCAGCAGTTGGGGGGACAGGGTCGGCTTTGGCTACACCTTC
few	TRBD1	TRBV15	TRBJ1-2	CATSREDREGYTF	TGTGCCACCAGCAGAGAGGACAGGGAGGGCTACACCTTC
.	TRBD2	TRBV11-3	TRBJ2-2	CASSTGLAGYGELFF	TGTGCCAGCAGCACGGGACTAGCGGGCTACGGGGAGCTGTTTTTT
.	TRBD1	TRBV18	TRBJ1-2	CASSPSGQDIYGYTF	TGTGCCAGCTCACCATCCGGACAGGACATCTATGGCTACACCTTC